The 29 T cell receptor beta chains below all came from one sample that was sequenced in a study of blood T cell repertoires in COVID-19. The repertoire was sequenced with immunoSEQ multiplex PCR; TCRdb's copy has only in-frame clones and lacks some. The data hold about 55,000 clones, with 75% to 95% observed a single time. The sequenced sample was peripheral blood. Source of these receptors: a man aged 50-60 years with active COVID-19.

The V gene is TRBV5-1, the J gene TRBJ2-2, with a tentative D call TRBD2 (7 bases). The CDR3 spans 15 residues. The germline gives CDR1 SGHRS, CDR2 YFSETQ. Trimming shortened V by 4 bases and J by 5 bases, and 15 bases separated the two germline ends. CDR3: CASSQGWRGTGELFF. The DNA of the CDR3 is TGCGCCAGCAGCCAGGGGTGGCGGGGGACCGGGGAGCTGTTTTTT.

The chain employs TRBV6-5 and TRBJ1-2; no clear D gene. Trimming stripped 0 bases from V and 4 bases from J, with 9 bases between. The CDR3 has 14 residues. CDR1 is MNHEY, CDR2 SVGAGI, per germline. DNA for the CDR3: TGTGCCAGCAGTTACTCAAGAGGGTCCTATGGCTACACCTTC. It codes for CASSYSRGSYGYTF.

The V gene is TRBV7-2, the J gene TRBJ2-1, with TRBD1 matching over 10 bases. CDR1 is SGHTA and CDR2 is FQGNSA in the germline V gene. The CDR3 contains 15 residues. V lost 5 bases, J lost 6 bases, and 7 bases stayed unmatched. The CDR3 DNA follows: TGTGCCAGCAGCCCAGGACAGGGGGTTCTCAATGAGCAGTTCTTC. Encoded protein: CASSPGQGVLNEQFF.

In its sample, this clone was seen once. The chain couples TRBV6-2 or TRBV6-3 to TRBJ2-3, with 10 nucleotides matching TRBD2. The germline gives CDR1 MNHEY, CDR2 SVGEGT. Trimming removed 2 bases from V and 1 base from J; junction bases left unmatched: 3. There are 16 residues in the CDR3. DNA of the CDR3: TGTGCCAGCAGTTACCGACTAGCGGGCCGCACAGATACGCAGTATTTT. Amino acids: CASSYRLAGRTDTQYF.

The V call is TRBV28, the J call TRBJ2-1, with 8 bases identical to TRBD2. V dropped 9 bases and J dropped 2; count of bases not matched to a gene: 9. The germline V gene encodes CDR1 MDHEN and CDR2 SYDVKM. The CDR3 is made up of 15 amino acids. Written as DNA, the CDR3 is TGTGCCAGTAATTCAGCGGGAGCCGCCTACAATGAGCAGTTCTTC. Translation gives CASNSAGAAYNEQFF.

This clone was seen more than once but under ten times. The gene calls are TRBV2 and TRBJ1-5, with D hard to call. The length of the CDR3 is 13 residues. V gave up 7 bases and J gave up 6 bases, with 13 bases separating them. Germline V CDR1 and CDR2: SNHLY, FYNNEI. CDR3 residues: CASNGAPSQPQHF. CDR3 bases: TGTGCCAGCAACGGAGCACCATCTCAGCCCCAGCATTTT.

The gene calls are TRBV19 and TRBJ2-1; TRBD2 matches 7 bases. The CDR3 spans 13 residues. CDR1 LNHDA and CDR2 SQIVND come from the germline V gene (reference sequence). The V gene end was trimmed by 4 bases and the J gene end by 9 bases; junction bases not matched to a gene: 6. The CDR3: CASSNGLVSEQFF. Written as DNA, the CDR3 is TGTGCCAGTAGTAACGGACTAGTGAGTGAGCAGTTCTTC.

This rearrangement joins TRBV28 to TRBJ1-4, with TRBD1 matching 7 bases. V was clipped by 10 bases and J by 7 bases; unmatched bases: 12. CDR1 MDHEN and CDR2 SYDVKM come from the germline V gene. The CDR3 has 14 residues. The CDR3 bases are TGTGCCACCTACCCTCGGGACAGACCTGAAAAACTGTTTTTT. Its translation: CATYPRDRPEKLFF.

The J gene is TRBJ2-3, the V gene TRBV2; 8 nucleotides agree with TRBD1. This CDR3 is built from 14 residues. V lost 5 bases, J lost 6 bases, and 7 bases stayed unmatched. Per the germline V gene, CDR1 is SNHLY and CDR2 is FYNNEI. The CDR3 nucleotides are TGTGCCAGCAGTAACGACAGGGGAGAGGATACGCAGTATTTT. Protein product: CASSNDRGEDTQYF.

This sequence joins TRBV6-5 and TRBJ2-2; D ambiguous. The germline gives CDR1 MNHEY, CDR2 SVGAGI. Deletions cut 7 bases from V and 5 bases from J, with 11 bases between. The CDR3 runs to 13 residues. The CDR3 DNA sequence: TGTGCCAGCACCACTTCGCGGACCGGGGAGCTGTTTTTT. This encodes CASTTSRTGELFF.

The V gene is TRBV29-1, the J gene TRBJ2-7; TRBD1 is a possible D gene (5 bases). The CDR3 is 11 residues long. V lost 6 bases to trimming and J lost 6 bases, with 12 bases between them. Per germline, CDR1 SQVTM and CDR2 ANQGSEA. The CDR3 DNA reads TGCAGCGTCCACCAGGGCGGCGAGCAGTACTTC. Its translation: CSVHQGGEQYF.

The chain joins TRBV4-1 to TRBJ2-1, with a possible D match to TRBD2 (5 bases). CDR3 length: 15 amino acids. From germline, CDR1 is MGHRA and CDR2 YSYEKL. V was trimmed by 0 bases and J by 6 bases, leaving 12 bases between them. CDR3 protein: CASSQDLAVPNEQFF. CDR3 nucleotide sequence: TGCGCCAGCAGCCAAGATCTAGCAGTTCCCAATGAGCAGTTCTTC.

The rearrangement uses TRBV11-2 and TRBJ1-1; D call uncertain. CDR1 SGHAT and CDR2 FQNNGV come from the germline V gene. This CDR3 has 18 residues. V lost 8 bases to trimming and J lost 1 base, with 26 bases between them. In nucleotides, the CDR3 is TGTGCCAGCGCAGAAGGGAGCCCTAGGTTACATCGGAACACTGAAGCTTTCTTT. It codes for CASAEGSPRLHRNTEAFF.

The V and J genes are TRBV5-4 and TRBJ1-1, with a possible D match to TRBD1 (6 bases). Germline values: CDR1 SGHNT, CDR2 YYREEE (reference sequence). The CDR3 spans 14 residues. V was clipped by 4 bases and J by 6 bases, with 16 bases between them. The CDR3 DNA follows: TGTGCCAGCAGCCCACTGACGGGGGGCCCTGAAGCTTTCTTT. This codes for CASSPLTGGPEAFF.

V gene TRBV19 combines with J gene TRBJ2-3, with 10 bases fitting TRBD1. This CDR3 contains 14 residues. Germline trimming cut 11 bases from V and 4 bases from J; bases unmatched to any gene: 9. CDR1 is LNHDA and CDR2 is SQIVND in the germline V gene (reference sequence). The CDR3 DNA is TGTGCCTCAACGGACAGGGGGGTAGCAGATACGCAGTATTTT. Translated: CASTDRGVADTQYF. The whole variable domain, filled in from reference TRBV19 and TRBJ2-3, reads DGGITQSPKYLFRKEGQNVTLSCEQNLNHDAMYWYRQDPGQGLRLIYYSQIVNDFQKGDIAEGYSVSREKKESFPLTVTSAQKNPTAFYLCASTDRGVADTQYFGPGTRLTVL.

V and J are TRBV5-4 and TRBJ2-2; TRBD2 matches at 10 bases. V was clipped by 4 bases and J by 5 bases; unmatched bases: 11. Germline loops: CDR1 SGHNT, CDR2 YYREEE (reference sequence). The CDR3 runs 17 residues. CDR3: CASSPYKRGGGTGELFF. CDR3 DNA: TGTGCCAGCAGCCCCTATAAGCGGGGGGGCGGAACCGGGGAGCTGTTTTTT.

The V gene is TRBV6-1, the J gene TRBJ1-3; 8 bases align to TRBD1. CDR1 and CDR2 (germline): MNHNS, SASEGT. V trimming: 0 bases; J trimming: 4 bases; junction bases outside the gene matches: 5. CDR3 length: 16 amino acids. CDR3 nucleotides: TGTGCCAGCAGTGAAGCGAGCAGGGGGCCAGGAAACACCATATATTTT. This encodes CASSEASRGPGNTIYF.

The gene calls are TRBV4-1 and TRBJ2-7; 8 bases are shared with TRBD1. After removal of 5 bases from V and 4 bases from J, the junction contained 7 bases not matched to a gene. Germline CDR1 and CDR2: MGHRA and YSYEKL. The CDR3 is 14 residues long. Here the CDR3 DNA reads TGCGCCAGCAGCTCACCAGGGGGCTTGTACGAGCAGTACTTC. Its translation is CASSSPGGLYEQYF.

This rearrangement joins TRBV19 to TRBJ1-1; unclear D gene. Germline-derived CDR1 and CDR2 are LNHDA and SQIVND (reference sequence). The CDR3 runs to 14 residues. V was shortened by 2 bases and J by 5 bases, with 12 bases between the two germline ends. CDR3 protein: CASSIPQSRTEAFF. The CDR3 DNA reads as TGTGCCAGTAGTATACCACAGAGTAGGACTGAAGCTTTCTTT.

V usage is TRBV24-1 and J usage is TRBJ2-1, with 7 nucleotides matching TRBD2. The V gene end was trimmed by 6 bases and the J gene end by 5 bases; junction bases not matched to a gene: 6. Per germline, CDR1 KGHDR and CDR2 SFDVKD. The CDR3 extends over 14 amino acids. CDR3 in DNA: TGTGCCACCAGTTGGGGGGGGAGAGACAATGAGCAGTTCTTC. Translation gives CATSWGGRDNEQFF.

V usage is TRBV9 and J usage is TRBJ1-2, with D possibly being TRBD1 (6 bases). The CDR3 contains 16 residues. CDR1 is SGDLS, CDR2 YYNGEE, per germline. V dropped 2 bases and J dropped 4 bases, with 18 bases sitting between them. The CDR3 coding sequence is TGTGCCAGCAGCGTGACACAGGGTTTTGCGGGCTATGGCTACACCTTC. This gives the protein CASSVTQGFAGYGYTF.

The CDR3 reads CASSRGTSGRSSYNEQFF. CDR3 bases: TGCGCCAGCAGCCGGGGGACTAGCGGGAGGAGCTCCTACAATGAGCAGTTCTTC. The genes are TRBV5-1 and TRBJ2-1; TRBD2 aligns across 15 bases. Germline CDR1 SGHRS, CDR2 YFSETQ. This CDR3 region has 18 residues. The V gene end was trimmed by 4 bases and the J gene end by 0 bases; junction bases not matched to a gene: 5.

J is TRBJ1-1 and V is TRBV5-1; D is ambiguous. This CDR3 has 14 residues. CDR1 SGHRS and CDR2 YFSETQ come from the germline V gene. Trimming shortened V by 1 base and J by 4 bases, and 11 bases separated the two germline ends. For the CDR3, the DNA is TGCGCCAGCAGCTTGTCGCAGGTCGCCACTGAAGCTTTCTTT. Its translation: CASSLSQVATEAFF.

The chain combines TRBV6-5 with TRBJ2-7; TRBD1 agrees at 10 bases. This CDR3 comprises 16 residues. V shed 4 bases, J shed 1 base, and the junction held 7 bases outside the gene matches. Looked up from germline, CDR1 is MNHEY and CDR2 is SVGAGI. The CDR3 region is CASSSLRQGASYEQYF. CDR3 sequence (DNA): TGTGCCAGCAGTTCCCTCAGACAGGGGGCGTCCTACGAGCAGTACTTC.

Written as DNA, the CDR3 is TGTGCCAGCAGCCCCCGACTAGCGGGAGAGTATCCCCCTGATGAGCAGTACTTC. Residues: CASSPRLAGEYPPDEQYF. The chain combines TRBV11-2 with TRBJ2-7, with 12 bases identical to TRBD2. CDR1 SGHAT and CDR2 FQNNGV come from the germline V gene. J gave up 7 bases and V 5 bases, and 18 bases lay outside the gene matches. This CDR3 is built from 18 residues.

The rearrangement uses TRBV7-2 and TRBJ1-1; maybe TRBD1 (6 bases). Germline loops: CDR1 SGHTA, CDR2 FQGNSA. The CDR3 is 16 residues long. Between the trimmed V and J ends, which lost 5 bases and 0 bases, there was a span of 16 bases. CDR3 in amino acids: CASSPGQPGMNTEAFF. CDR3 in DNA: TGTGCCAGCAGCCCCGGACAGCCGGGTATGAACACTGAAGCTTTCTTT.

This rearrangement joins TRBV18 to TRBJ2-1; TRBD2 matches at 7 bases. With V trimmed by 4 bases and J by 13 bases, 13 bases remained unmatched. The germline V gene encodes CDR1 KGHSH and CDR2 LQKENI. The CDR3 loop spans 14 amino acids. CDR3 protein: CASSLIEDAGVQFF. Here the CDR3 DNA reads TGTGCCAGCTCACTTATTGAGGACGCGGGGGTTCAGTTCTTC.

This chain connects TRBV24-1 to TRBJ2-1; TRBD2 matches 8 bases. Germline V CDR1 and CDR2: KGHDR, SFDVKD. V lost 4 bases, J lost 8 bases, and 9 bases stayed unmatched. The CDR3 consists of 15 residues. CDR3 nucleotide sequence: TGTGCCACCAGTGAAGGCGGGGGGTTCAGGGATGAGCAGTTCTTC. Translation gives CATSEGGGFRDEQFF.

This chain joins TRBV7-6 and TRBJ1-2; maybe TRBD1 (5 bases). Germline V lookup: CDR1 SGHVS, CDR2 FNYEAQ. The CDR3 covers 20 residues. Trimming took off 5 bases at V and 3 bases at J, with 31 bases between the two ends. The CDR3 spells CASSPQSVVAGLVTYYGYTF. DNA of the CDR3: TGTGCCAGCAGCCCCCAATCAGTGGTAGCAGGGTTGGTAACTTACTATGGCTACACCTTC. The full variable domain, in which reference TRBV7-6 and TRBJ1-2 provide the parts outside the CDR3, is GAGVSQSPRYKVTKRGQDVALRCDPISGHVSLYWYRQALGQGPEFLTYFNYEAQQDKSGLPNDRFSAERPEGSISTLTIQRTEQRDSAMYRCASSPQSVVAGLVTYYGYTFGSGTRLTVV.